This T cell receptor beta chain was identified during a study of lymphopenia after photon versus proton radiotherapy (dated by TCRdb to the late 2010s). A note on the overall study: The study compared the immunological effects of photon versus proton radiation therapy in patients with gastrointestinal tumors who developed high-grade lymphopenia. The 20 patients in the cohort had gastrointestinal tumors, were treated with either photon or proton therapy, and subsequently developed lymphopenia. The goal of the study was to describe how the two radiation modalities differ in their effects on the immune system.

This clone was observed once. Its specific antigen is unknown. Base qualities are not recorded, but no much larger clone differs from it by a single base. Overall study results and their limits: Proton-treated patients stayed relatively stable during treatment, while photon-treated patients lost naive T cells and TCR diversity and gained effector/memory populations. Once the lymphocyte count had reached its nadir, the repertoires of photon-treated patients showed oligoclonal expansion, particularly of CD8+ Temra cells, and this expansion drove the decline in diversity. The authors looked at the survival association only in patients who died, and they framed better survival with proton therapy as a possibility rather than a demonstrated result. Across the cohort, an inverse correlation was found between a larger post-nadir drop in TCR diversity and overall survival time among patients who died.

The library was built by means of the immunoSEQ multiplex PCR assay. T cell repertoires were profiled with deep sequencing of rearranged TCR beta loci together with multiparametric flow cytometry. The immuneACCESS repertoire file appears here via TCRdb, limited to in-frame rearrangements. These files lack a portion of the clones; in checked studies, under half of the deficit traces to unresolved V genes, and the cause of the others is not known. The sample includes tens of thousands of clones, with about 80% observed a single time. The ten largest clones take up approximately 15% of the sample. The V end loses 1 base and the J end loses 11 bases, and a stretch of 18 bases separates them. The germline V gene (reference sequence) supplies CDR1 GTSNPN and CDR2 SVGIG. The CDR3 goes from the cysteine to the phenylalanine over 15 residues. Only the CDR3 part of the read is kept: 45 bases, read in frame from the first base.

The V and J genes are TRBV30 and TRBJ1-6; the D segment could be TRBD1, given 5 matching bases. The starting material was peripheral blood, obtained from a patient treated with proton-based radiotherapy. The receptor's source is a woman aged 70-85 years with pancreatic cancer. The CDR3 sequence is CAWSDPAWGETPLHF. The bases are TGTGCCTGGAGTGATCCGGCGTGGGGCGAGACACCCCTCCACTTT.